The 5 T cell receptor beta chains reported below all come from one sample, sequenced in a study of shared clonotypes between healthy human individuals. Profiled with immunoSEQ multiplex PCR; TCRdb holds only in-frame clones, not every one. Here the sample spans about 800,000 clones, approximately 97% being singletons. CD8 cells classed as naive were CD45RO-negative and positively selected for CCR7, excluding terminally differentiated effector memory CD45RA+ cells. The sample was naive CD8+ T cells sorted from blood. These receptor sequences come from a man aged 25 to 45 in good health.

A word on this clone: Other DNA sequences within the sample encode an identical CDR3. This sequence joins TRBV7-9 and TRBJ2-2, with TRBD1 identical over 9 bases. The CDR3 loop spans 16 amino acids. With V trimmed by 3 bases and J by 1 base, 3 bases remained unmatched. CDR1 and CDR2 (germline): SEHNR, FQNEAQ (reference sequence). DNA for the CDR3: TGTGCCAGCAGCTTGCCGGGACAGGGGAACACCGGGGAGCTGTTTTTT. As protein: CASSLPGQGNTGELFF. Full variable domain (missing parts from reference TRBV7-9 and TRBJ2-2): DTGVSQNPRHKITKRGQNVTFRCDPISEHNRLYWYRQTLGQGPEFLTYFQNEAQLEKSRLLSDRFSAERPKGSFSTLEIQRTEQGDSAMYLCASSLPGQGNTGELFFGEGSRLTVL.

The chain carries TRBV7-2 and TRBJ2-7; maybe TRBD1 (6 bases). Trimming cost V 6 bases and J 1 base, with 10 bases left between them. The CDR3 spans 13 residues. CDR1 is SGHTA and CDR2 is FQGNSA in the germline V gene. The CDR3 sequence: CASSHGQSYEQYF. The CDR3, as DNA: TGTGCCAGCAGTCACGGACAGTCCTACGAGCAGTACTTC. The complete variable domain, with remaining parts taken from reference TRBV7-2 and TRBJ2-7, reads GAGVSQSPSNKVTEKGKDVELRCDPISGHTALYWYRQSLGQGLEFLIYFQGNSAPDKSGLPSDRFSAERTGGSVSTLTIQRTQQEDSAVYLCASSHGQSYEQYFGPGTRLTVT.

This clone occurred once. The identical CDR3 is also encoded by other nucleotide sequences in the sample. The chain uses TRBV2 and TRBJ2-7, with a possible D match to TRBD1 (5 bases). Germline CDR1 SNHLY, CDR2 FYNNEI. Trimming took 6 bases from V and 4 from J, leaving 7 bases between them. The CDR3 runs 11 residues. The CDR3 coding sequence is TGTGCCAGCAGGGGGCGTTACGAGCAGTACTTC. It yields the protein CASRGRYEQYF.

The gene calls are TRBV4-3 and TRBJ2-6; 11 nucleotides agree with TRBD2. This CDR3 is built from 18 residues. The trim removed 4 bases at V and 0 bases at J, leaving 5 bases unmatched. Germline CDR1 reads LGHNA; CDR2 reads YSLEER. The CDR3 DNA follows: TGCGCCAGCAGCCTCACTAGCGGGAGCCTCTCTGGGGCCAACGTCCTGACTTTC. It yields the protein CASSLTSGSLSGANVLTF.

CDR3 coding DNA: TGTGCCGTAGGGCGCCTGGGAGGGAACACTGAAGCTTTCTTT. Its protein product is CAVGRLGGNTEAFF. The chain links TRBV27 to TRBJ1-1; D gene ambiguous. The CDR3 length is 14 residues. Trimming took off 11 bases at V and 1 base at J, with 17 bases between the two ends. CDR1 and CDR2 (germline): MNHEY, SMNVEV (reference sequence).